A selection of T cell receptor beta chains follows, all from one sample in a study of blood T cell repertoires in COVID-19. Repertoires were generated with immunoSEQ multiplex PCR, while TCRdb's copy carries only in-frame clones and drops some. The sample records 150,000 to 200,000 clones, approximately 87% being singletons. Sequenced: PBMCs or T cells enriched from blood (not recorded which). All receptors come from a woman aged 45-60 years who had recovered from COVID-19. CDR3s leave out the opening cysteine and the closing phenylalanine or tryptophan.

>TRBV27|TRBJ2-3
ASSKVGAVLTDTQY
>TRBV11-2|TRBJ1-6
ASSSRRDRHNSPLH
>TRBV2|TRBJ2-7
ASSKGPYEQY
>TRBV27|TRBJ2-1
ASSYAGTGVYNEQF
>TRBV30|TRBJ1-2
AWSVRPTRDRATSGYT
>TRBV4-3|TRBJ2-5
ASSQDWLAGLETQY
>TRBV27|TRBJ1-3
ASSRRESSGNTIY
>TRBV7-2|TRBJ2-3
ASSHGGSGGKGQY
>TRBV10-1|TRBJ2-3
ASRVDGVWNTDTQY
>TRBV11-3|TRBJ1-1
ASSHGGRVRNTEAF
>TRBV6-4|TRBJ2-1
ASSDSTGGRNNEQF
>TRBV24-1|TRBJ2-1
ATGPGDYLNEQF
>TRBV6-1|TRBJ1-2
ASSDTLFYGYT
>TRBV9|TRBJ1-3
ASSVAQAGNTIY
>TRBV3-1/TRBV3-2|TRBJ1-4
ASSQHTGATNEKLF
>TRBV11-3|TRBJ1-3
ASSRAPWPGNTIY
>TRBV6-5|TRBJ1-3
ASSRTGSGNTIY
>TRBV5-6|TRBJ1-1
ASSKQGVTEAF
>TRBV4-2|TRBJ2-7
ASSQDDRGDQY
>TRBV4-3|TRBJ2-1
ASSQGRGSDEQF
>TRBV29-1|TRBJ2-3
SAVYVSDTQY
>TRBV7-9|TRBJ2-2
ASSLRRANTGELF
>TRBV10-3|TRBJ1-5
AISPGQGNQPQH
>TRBV2|TRBJ1-6
ASSEFGGINSPLH
>TRBV6-2/TRBV6-3|TRBJ1-5
ASSYISVRGPREPQH
>TRBV6-5|TRBJ2-7
ASRTGAVHEQY
>TRBV2|TRBJ1-1
ASFQINRDTNTEAF
>TRBV7-2|TRBJ1-4
ASSSYRGTNEKLF
>TRBV5-6|TRBJ2-7
ASGGGSYEQY
>TRBV4-1|TRBJ2-7
ASSQVRGGHYEQY
>TRBV28|TRBJ1-1
ASRPGTGFYSNTEAF
>TRBV9|TRBJ2-1
ASSVVSGEFNEQF
>TRBV7-2|TRBJ2-5
ASSSRDRGKETQY
>TRBV18|TRBJ2-5
ASSPSGAYQETQY
>TRBV7-6|TRBJ2-2
ASSHGQSNTGELF
>TRBV7-9|TRBJ1-1
ASSTGLGLVAF
>TRBV11-2|TRBJ1-6
ASSLEAGESPLH
>TRBV14|TRBJ1-2
ASSQRGTGSYGYT
>TRBV7-6|TRBJ1-3
ASSLLVSGNTIY
>TRBV11-3|TRBJ1-1
ASSGLRYPTPPEAF
>TRBV5-1|TRBJ2-1
ASRGEAHHNEQF
>TRBV6-6|TRBJ1-1
ASSSPDRGGTEAF
>TRBV7-2|TRBJ1-2
ASSATGVGGGYT
>TRBV9|TRBJ2-3
ASRDGGAATDTQY
>TRBV29-1|TRBJ1-1
SVGPAWGGGTEAF
>TRBV29-1|TRBJ2-7
SVGISGTRNEQY
>TRBV12-3/TRBV12-4|TRBJ2-5
ASSLSGVETQY
>TRBV6-5|TRBJ1-5
ASRPTGNQPQH
>TRBV19|TRBJ1-3
ASRSRTGDGNTIY
>TRBV4-1|TRBJ1-4
ASSKQGYIGEKLF
>TRBV19|TRBJ1-3
ASSIDRVKTGYSGNTIY
>TRBV30|TRBJ1-3
AWSQGTTDRNTIY
>TRBV24-1|TRBJ2-6
ATSDSIAGANVLT
>TRBV11-3|TRBJ1-4
ASSLGEAVEKLF
>TRBV11-2|TRBJ2-5
ASSSGAGRPQY